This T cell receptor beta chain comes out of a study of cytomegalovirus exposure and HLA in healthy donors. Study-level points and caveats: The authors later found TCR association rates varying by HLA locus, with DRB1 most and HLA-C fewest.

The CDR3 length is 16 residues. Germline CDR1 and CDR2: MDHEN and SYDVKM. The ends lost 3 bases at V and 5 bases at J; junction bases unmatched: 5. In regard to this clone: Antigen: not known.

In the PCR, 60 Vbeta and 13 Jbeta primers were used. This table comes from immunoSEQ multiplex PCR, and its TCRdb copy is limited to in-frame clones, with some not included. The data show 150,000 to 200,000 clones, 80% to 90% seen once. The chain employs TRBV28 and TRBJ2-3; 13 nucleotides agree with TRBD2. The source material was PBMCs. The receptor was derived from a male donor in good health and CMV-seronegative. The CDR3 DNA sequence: TGTGCCAGCAGTTTTACTAGCGGGAGGGAGGGAGATACGCAGTATTTT. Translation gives CASSFTSGREGDTQYF.